This entry lists 21 T cell receptor beta chains sequenced from one sample in a study of blood T cell repertoires in COVID-19. The table came from immunoSEQ multiplex PCR; TCRdb's copy has only in-frame clones and leaves some out. The sample holds approximately 200,000 clones; around 88% are singletons and the top ten take around 1.5%. Sequencing was done on a sample of peripheral blood. These receptors were collected from a man between 18 and 35 years old with active or convalescent COVID-19.

The gene calls are TRBV7-9 and TRBJ2-2; weak D call: TRBD2 (5 bases). CDR1 and CDR2 from the germline V gene are SEHNR and FQNEAQ (reference sequence). The V gene lost 1 base and the J gene lost 4 bases, with 10 bases spanning the gap. The CDR3 consists of 15 residues. DNA of the CDR3: TGTGCCAGCAGCTTAGTCGGGATAACCACCGGGGAGCTGTTTTTT. Translation: CASSLVGITTGELFF.

The V and J genes are TRBV19 and TRBJ2-3, with 8 bases lining up with TRBD2. The germline V gene encodes CDR1 LNHDA and CDR2 SQIVND (reference sequence). The CDR3 is 15 amino acids. V lost 3 bases and J lost 3; bases outside the gene matches: 5. CDR3 bases: TGTGCCAGTAGTATCTTCTCGGGGGGGACAGATACGCAGTATTTT. Translation gives CASSIFSGGTDTQYF.

This clone was observed once. V is TRBV10-3 and J is TRBJ2-5; weak D call: TRBD2 (6 bases). From germline, CDR1 is ENHRY and CDR2 SYGVKD. CDR3 size: 11 residues. The V end lost 8 bases, the J end lost 4 bases, and 8 bases lay between the germline ends. The CDR3 DNA is TGTGCCATCGGAGGGCGAGAGACCCAGTACTTC. Residues: CAIGGRETQYF.

The chain employs TRBV28 and TRBJ1-2; D gene uncertain. The CDR3 spans 13 residues. Germline CDR1 MDHEN, CDR2 SYDVKM. The V gene lost 2 bases and the J gene lost 6 bases, with 10 bases spanning the gap. This chain's CDR3 is CASSLNSGDGYTF. The CDR3 DNA is TGTGCCAGCAGTTTAAATTCCGGGGATGGCTACACCTTC.

The rearrangement links TRBV28 to TRBJ1-6, with D uncertain. CDR1 is MDHEN and CDR2 is SYDVKM in the germline V gene. CDR3 length equals 13 residues. V was cut by 7 bases and J by 0 bases, with 4 bases left in between. In DNA, the CDR3 is TGTGCCAGCATCCGCTCCTATAATTCACCCCTCCACTTT. It yields the protein CASIRSYNSPLHF.

The chain has TRBV11-2 and TRBJ2-1; no clear D gene. Germline V gives CDR1 SGHAT, CDR2 FQNNGV. V lost 5 bases, J lost 0 bases, and 11 bases lay in between. The CDR3 has 15 amino acids. CDR3 nucleotides: TGTGCCAGCAGCGGAGCGCATAGCTCCTACAATGAGCAGTTCTTC. Its protein product is CASSGAHSSYNEQFF.

V is TRBV11-2 and J is TRBJ2-2; 10 nucleotides align to TRBD2. Trimming at V came to 0 bases and at J to 5 bases, leaving 12 bases not matched to a gene. This CDR3 has 19 amino acids. Germline V gene lookup returns CDR1 SGHAT and CDR2 FQNNGV. CDR3 region: CASSLEAFGLAGVTGELFF. The CDR3 nucleotides read TGTGCCAGCAGCTTAGAAGCGTTCGGGCTAGCGGGAGTTACCGGGGAGCTGTTTTTT.

The chain uses TRBV21-1 and TRBJ2-7; the table's D call, TRBD1, was not checked against the DNA. TRBV21-1 is recorded as a pseudogene. The CDR3 is 15 amino acids. CDR3 sequence: CASSKLDRVCYEQYF. The CDR3 DNA sequence: TGTGCCAGCAGCAAACTTGACAGGGTGTGCTACGAGCAGTACTTC.

This rearrangement joins TRBV5-4 to TRBJ2-1; 12 nucleotides line up with TRBD2. The CDR3 runs 17 residues. The V gene end was trimmed by 0 bases and the J gene end by 7 bases; junction bases not matched to a gene: 8. Germline assignment: CDR1 SGHNT and CDR2 YYREEE (reference sequence). This CDR3 reads CASSLVRLAGGWNEQFF. The DNA for the CDR3 is TGTGCCAGCAGCTTGGTGAGGCTAGCGGGAGGGTGGAATGAGCAGTTCTTC.

This clone was observed many times. V and J are TRBV6-5 and TRBJ1-5; no clear D. CDR1 is MNHEY and CDR2 is SVGAGI in the germline V gene. V was clipped by 7 bases and J by 4 bases, with 14 bases between them. There are 14 residues in the CDR3. The CDR3 reads CASTSRESNQPQHF. The CDR3 DNA is TGTGCCAGCACCTCCCGGGAATCGAATCAGCCCCAGCATTTT.

The rearrangement uses TRBV30 and TRBJ2-1; TRBD2 matches at 10 bases. With V trimmed by 0 bases and J by 13 bases, 6 bases remained unmatched. The CDR3 spans 13 residues. Germline V gene data show CDR1 as GTSNPN and CDR2 as SVGIG (reference sequence). This CDR3 is CAWSVASGSIQFF. CDR3 DNA: TGTGCCTGGAGTGTAGCTAGCGGGAGTATCCAGTTCTTC.

Here the CDR3 reads CASSLAGEKYNEQFF. The CDR3, as DNA: TGCGCCAGCAGCTTGGCCGGGGAAAAATACAATGAGCAGTTCTTC. V usage is TRBV5-1 and J usage is TRBJ2-1; a possible D gene is TRBD2 (5 bases). The length of the CDR3 is 15 residues. Per the germline V gene, CDR1 is SGHRS and CDR2 is YFSETQ. Deletions cut 0 bases from V and 4 bases from J, with 11 bases between.

The chain carries TRBV5-1 and TRBJ2-7, with D unclear. The CDR3 spans 13 residues. V was pared by 2 bases and J by 6 bases, with 12 bases between. Germline assignment: CDR1 SGHRS and CDR2 YFSETQ. CDR3 amino acids: CASSFTDLGEQYF. DNA of the CDR3: TGCGCCAGCAGCTTTACAGATTTAGGCGAGCAGTACTTC.

The genes are TRBV18 and TRBJ2-7, with 8 bases lining up with TRBD1. Unmatched junction bases numbered 18, after V lost 2 bases and J lost 0 bases. Germline CDR1 and CDR2: KGHSH and LQKENI. The CDR3 length is 20 residues. CDR3 residues: CASSPLGRGQGTFYSYEQYF. In nucleotides, the CDR3 is TGTGCCAGCTCACCATTAGGAAGAGGACAGGGAACCTTCTACTCCTACGAGCAGTACTTC.

The chain carries TRBV12-5 and TRBJ1-1; D unclear. The CDR3 spans 13 residues. Germline V gives CDR1 LGHNT, CDR2 FRNRAP. V was cut by 3 bases and J by 11 bases, with 16 bases left in between. The CDR3 loop is CASGLRAAGNAFF. The CDR3 DNA is TGTGCTAGTGGTTTAAGAGCAGCGGGGAACGCTTTCTTT.

This clone was counted a single time. The V call is TRBV4-3, the J call TRBJ1-1; D remains unclear. Deletions cut 5 bases from V and 0 bases from J, with 19 bases between. Germline loops: CDR1 LGHNA, CDR2 YSLEER. The CDR3 extends over 17 amino acids. CDR3 sequence (DNA): TGCGCCAGCAGCGATGGGTCAGCATCGGGGATGAACACTGAAGCTTTCTTT. It translates to CASSDGSASGMNTEAFF.

This CDR3 reads CASSESRPLHF. CDR3 sequence (DNA): TGTGCCAGCAGTGAATCGCGGCCCCTCCACTTT. This chain uses TRBV6-1 with TRBJ1-6; the D is unclear. Trimming left V 2 bases short and J 13 bases short, with 6 bases between. CDR1 is MNHNS and CDR2 is SASEGT in the germline V gene. This CDR3 is 11 amino acids long.

The genes are TRBV30 and TRBJ1-3; 9 bases align to TRBD1. The CDR3 consists of 16 residues. V dropped 1 base and J dropped 6; count of bases not matched to a gene: 10. Germline lookup yields CDR1 GTSNPN and CDR2 SVGIG (reference sequence). The CDR3 spells CAWSDLGTGRENTIYF. The CDR3 coding sequence is TGTGCCTGGAGTGACCTCGGGACAGGGCGAGAAAACACCATATATTTT.

This clone was seen a single time. The chain has TRBV27 and TRBJ1-1; D is unresolved. The CDR3 length is 14 residues. Germline lookup yields CDR1 MNHEY and CDR2 SMNVEV (reference sequence). V lost 3 bases and J lost 4, with 12 bases in between. CDR3 protein: CASSFSRVGTEAFF. CDR3 sequence (DNA): TGTGCCAGCAGTTTTTCGCGAGTTGGCACTGAAGCTTTCTTT.

The rearrangement joins TRBV13 to TRBJ1-3; D unclear. Germline V gene data show CDR1 as PRHDT and CDR2 as FYEKMQ (reference sequence). The CDR3 contains 12 residues. Deletions cut 6 bases from V and 3 bases from J, with 6 bases between. The CDR3 DNA follows: TGTGCCAGCAGGCTAAGTGGAAACACCATATATTTT. As protein: CASRLSGNTIYF.

This clone occurred once. The chain links TRBV5-4 to TRBJ1-4; 8 positions match TRBD1. Trimming cost V 4 bases and J 7 bases; bases outside gene matches: 6. The CDR3 totals 14 residues. From germline, CDR1 is SGHNT and CDR2 YYREEE (reference sequence). The CDR3 is CASSRTGGGEKLFF. The CDR3 nucleotides read TGTGCCAGCAGCCGCACAGGGGGTGGTGAAAAACTGTTTTTT. The variable domain in full, completed from reference TRBV5-4 and TRBJ1-4, reads ETGVTQSPTHLIKTRGQQVTLRCSSQSGHNTVSWYQQALGQGPQFIFQYYREEENGRGNFPPRFSGLQFPNYSSELNVNALELDDSALYLCASSRTGGGEKLFFGSGTQLSVL.